Below, one T cell receptor beta chain is given with its context. In the authors' workflow: Reference gene primer amplification gave nucleated cell count estimates. Repertoires were generated with immunoSEQ multiplex PCR, while TCRdb's copy carries only in-frame clones and drops some. The D gene and trimming were derived from the DNA, and the V and J assignments and clone size from that table. The sample lists under 250,000 clones, about 86% occurring once. The sample is drawn from a study of blood T cell repertoires in COVID-19. Study summary: COVID-19 samples from acute and convalescent phases originated in the United States, Italy and Spain. The cDNA or gDNA used as material had been derived from T cells, B-cell-depleted T cells, or PBMCs.

V lost 6 bases, J lost 9 bases, and 6 bases stayed unmatched. The CDR3 contains 14 residues. The germline V gene has CDR1 MNHEY and CDR2 SVGAGI. The specimen sequenced was peripheral blood. The chain employs TRBV6-5 and TRBJ1-6; 9 positions agree with TRBD1. The sequence was collected from a woman aged 60-75 years with acute or convalescent COVID-19. The CDR3 is CASRSGTGSSPLHF. For the CDR3, the DNA is TGTGCCAGCAGATCCGGGACAGGGTCTTCACCCCTCCACTTT.